The 11 T cell receptor beta chains presented below share a single source sample, sequenced in a study of blood T cell repertoires in COVID-19. The protocol was immunoSEQ multiplex PCR, while the TCRdb copy is restricted to in-frame clones and leaves out a portion. The sample contains 150,000 to 200,000 clones, around 90% of which appear only once. The specimen was peripheral blood. The receptor set was obtained from a man aged 40-50 years with acute or convalescent COVID-19.

In DNA, the CDR3 is TGTGCCAGCAGCACCCAGACAGGCCCCACCGGGGAGCTGTTTTTT. Translated, it gives CASSTQTGPTGELFF. The rearrangement links TRBV9 to TRBJ2-2, with TRBD1 as a possible D gene (6 bases). CDR1 is SGDLS, CDR2 YYNGEE, per germline. V was shortened by 4 bases and J by 4 bases, with 14 bases between the two germline ends. CDR3 length: 15 residues.

Comment on this clone: Germline is not matched at one junction end, which may reflect a read error. The chain links TRBV2 to TRBJ1-6; D is perhaps TRBD1 (6 bases). The CDR3 runs 16 residues. CDR1 and CDR2 from the germline V gene are SNHLY and FYNNEI. The CDR3 here is CASGDGRTEPNSPLHF. DNA of the CDR3: TGTGCCAGCGGTGATGGCAGGACAGAACCAAATTCACCCCTCCACTTT.

The table lists this clone with a few counts. This chain links TRBV7-8 with TRBJ1-5; 7 nucleotides agree with TRBD1. V lost 8 bases, J lost 3 bases, and 7 bases stayed unmatched. The CDR3 runs 14 residues. Germline CDR1 reads SGHVS; CDR2 reads FQNEAQ. The CDR3 DNA follows: TGTGCCAGCGGAAGACAGGGTTTCAATCAGCCCCAGCATTTT. Translated, it gives CASGRQGFNQPQHF.

This clone was counted once. The chain uses TRBV6-5 and TRBJ2-1, with TRBD1 identical over 8 bases. The CDR3 runs 15 residues. J was trimmed by 0 bases and V by 5 bases; bases with no gene match: 3. Germline V gives CDR1 MNHEY, CDR2 SVGAGI. The CDR3 loop is CASSPTGGSYNEQFF. As DNA, the CDR3 is TGTGCCAGCAGTCCAACAGGGGGCTCCTACAATGAGCAGTTCTTC.

The CDR3 DNA reads TGTGCCAGCAGCCCGGACAGACCCACAGATACGCAGTATTTT. It specifies CASSPDRPTDTQYF. J is TRBJ2-3 and V is TRBV4-2, with a tentative D call TRBD1 (6 bases). Trimming removed 4 bases from V and 2 bases from J, with 10 bases in between. The CDR3 has 14 amino acids. CDR1 is LGHNA, CDR2 YNFKEQ, per germline.

The chain carries TRBV30 and TRBJ1-2, with 10 bases lining up with TRBD1. After removal of 5 bases from V and 0 bases from J, the junction contained 6 bases not matched to a gene. CDR3 length: 15 amino acids. The V gene's germline CDR1 is GTSNPN and CDR2 SVGIG (reference sequence). CDR3 residues: CAWADRGRANYGYTF. The DNA for the CDR3 is TGTGCCTGGGCAGACAGGGGGCGAGCTAACTATGGCTACACCTTC. Using reference TRBV30 and TRBJ1-2 for the parts outside the CDR3, the full variable domain is SQTIHQWPATLVQPVGSPLSLECTVEGTSNPNLYWYRQAAGRGLQLLFYSVGIGQISSEVPQNLSASRPQDRQFILSSKKLLLSDSGFYLCAWADRGRANYGYTFGSGTRLTVV.

The rearrangement joins TRBV19 to TRBJ1-5; 7 bases line up with TRBD1. The V segment lost 0 bases and the J segment 3 bases; nucleotides outside the gene matches: 5. This CDR3 region has 16 residues. CDR1 is LNHDA, CDR2 SQIVND, per germline (reference sequence). The CDR3 spells CASSIEPGGFNQPQHF. For the CDR3, the DNA is TGTGCCAGTAGTATAGAGCCAGGGGGGTTCAATCAGCCCCAGCATTTT.

This chain connects TRBV28 to TRBJ2-3; 7 positions match TRBD1. The CDR3 loop spans 12 amino acids. The V gene's germline CDR1 is MDHEN and CDR2 SYDVKM. V shed 3 bases, J shed 9 bases, and the junction held 3 bases outside the gene matches. CDR3 protein: CASSFRGTTQYF. The CDR3 region has the DNA TGTGCCAGCAGTTTCAGGGGGACCACGCAGTATTTT.

The chain employs TRBV7-2 and TRBJ2-7, with TRBD2 matching over 13 bases. The CDR3 sequence is 17 residues long. Trimming took 5 bases from V and 4 from J; bases not matched to a gene: 11. The V gene's germline CDR1 is SGHTA and CDR2 FQGNSA. The CDR3 DNA is TGTGCCAGCAGCCCTAGGGCACTAGCGGGGGGGCTGTACGAGCAGTACTTC. Encoded protein: CASSPRALAGGLYEQYF.

The genes are TRBV5-4 and TRBJ2-2; 8 nucleotides line up with TRBD2. V gave up 1 base and J gave up 2 bases; unmatched junction bases: 1. Germline V gene sequence: CDR1 SGHNT, CDR2 YYREEE (reference sequence). This CDR3 comprises 15 residues. The CDR3 region is CASSLSGGNTGELFF. CDR3 in DNA: TGTGCCAGCAGCTTGAGCGGGGGCAACACCGGGGAGCTGTTTTTT.

The CDR3 region is CASSSRTTSGDTEAFF. The CDR3 nucleotides are TGTGCCAGCAGCTCAAGGACTACCTCGGGGGACACTGAAGCTTTCTTT. V and J are TRBV7-2 and TRBJ1-1; possibly TRBD1 for D (5 bases). V dropped 4 bases and J dropped 3 bases, with 18 bases sitting between them. CDR1 and CDR2 from the germline V gene are SGHTA and FQGNSA. The CDR3 runs to 16 residues.